The T cell receptor beta chain under discussion was sequenced for a study of blood T cell repertoires in COVID-19. Study overall: In each case, the material was cDNA or gDNA derived from T cells, B-cell-depleted T cells, or PBMCs.

The repertoire was sequenced with immunoSEQ multiplex PCR; TCRdb's copy has only in-frame clones and lacks some. The sample records roughly 300,000 clones, 80% to 90% being singletons. The CDR3 extends over 14 amino acids. Per germline, CDR1 MNHEY and CDR2 SVGAGI. The germline V and J ends were trimmed by 6 bases and 2 bases, with 10 bases remaining between them. The clonotype was recovered from a woman in her fifties or sixties who had recovered from COVID-19. The chain combines TRBV6-5 with TRBJ1-4, with D hard to call. Sequencing input: peripheral blood. The CDR3 region has the DNA TGTGCCAGCAGCATGGAGGGCACTAATGAAAAACTGTTTTTT. Its protein is CASSMEGTNEKLFF.